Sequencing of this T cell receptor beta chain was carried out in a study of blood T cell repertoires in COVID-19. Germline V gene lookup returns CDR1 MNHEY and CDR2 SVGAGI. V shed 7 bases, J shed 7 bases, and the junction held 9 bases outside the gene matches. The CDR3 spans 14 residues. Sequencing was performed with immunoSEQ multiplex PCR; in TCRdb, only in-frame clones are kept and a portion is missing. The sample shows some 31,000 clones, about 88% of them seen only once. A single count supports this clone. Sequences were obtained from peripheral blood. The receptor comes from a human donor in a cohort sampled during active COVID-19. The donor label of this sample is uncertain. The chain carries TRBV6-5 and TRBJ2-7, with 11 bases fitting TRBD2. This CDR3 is CASTLLAGAAEQYF. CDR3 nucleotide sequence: TGTGCCAGCACTTTACTAGCGGGGGCCGCGGAGCAGTACTTC.